The rows below give T cell receptor beta chains drawn from one sample of a study of OX40 agonist ivuxolimab in advanced cancers. The protocol was immunoSEQ multiplex PCR, while the TCRdb copy is restricted to in-frame clones and leaves out a portion. The table lists tens of thousands of clones, more than 70% of them singletons, with about 1% in the top ten. Here the sequenced sample was CD4+ or CD8+ T cells sorted from blood, taken in a trial of the OX40 agonist ivuxolimab. These receptors were taken from an adult with an advanced solid tumor such as melanoma, head and neck, liver or kidney cancer. CDR3s leave out the opening cysteine and the closing phenylalanine or tryptophan. D genes are given only for firm matches.

D gene: .; J gene: TRBJ1-1; V gene: TRBV6-1; CDR3 protein: ASSNRALPEAF
D gene: .; J gene: TRBJ1-1; V gene: TRBV19; CDR3 protein: ASKLSGWEARRTEAF
D gene: .; J gene: TRBJ2-3; V gene: TRBV5-4; CDR3 protein: ASSQGHPSTDTQY
D gene: .; J gene: TRBJ2-3; V gene: TRBV2; CDR3 protein: ASSEAPERTDTQY
D gene: .; J gene: TRBJ2-7; V gene: TRBV5-4; CDR3 protein: ASSLRGGSYEQY
D gene: .; J gene: TRBJ1-4; V gene: TRBV5-4; CDR3 protein: ASSLGDSANEKLF
D gene: .; J gene: TRBJ1-6; V gene: TRBV7-2; CDR3 protein: ASSLEGASPLH
D gene: .; J gene: TRBJ1-2; V gene: TRBV6-5; CDR3 protein: ASSSTFRANYGYT
D gene: .; J gene: TRBJ1-2; V gene: TRBV6-1; CDR3 protein: ASTSQGYGYT
D gene: .; J gene: TRBJ2-7; V gene: TRBV6-6; CDR3 protein: ASSYSKETYEQY
D gene: .; J gene: TRBJ1-5; V gene: TRBV12-5; CDR3 protein: ASGLRRDGSGNQPQH
D gene: TRBD1; J gene: TRBJ2-7; V gene: TRBV5-4; CDR3 protein: ASSGDRGYEQY
D gene: .; J gene: TRBJ2-5; V gene: TRBV18; CDR3 protein: ASSKGPSETQY
D gene: .; J gene: TRBJ1-2; V gene: TRBV4-1; CDR3 protein: ASSQPRGGLANYGYT
D gene: .; J gene: .; V gene: TRBV19; CDR3 protein: ASSIAGDLPYEQY
D gene: .; J gene: TRBJ1-2; V gene: TRBV25-1; CDR3 protein: ASRREVRSFYGYT
D gene: TRBD1; J gene: TRBJ2-7; V gene: TRBV10-3; CDR3 protein: AISGTEYEQY
D gene: TRBD1; J gene: TRBJ1-1; V gene: TRBV10-3; CDR3 protein: AISATTGVSAEAF
D gene: .; J gene: TRBJ1-5; V gene: TRBV5-6; CDR3 protein: ASSLPNQPQH
D gene: TRBD2; J gene: TRBJ2-5; V gene: TRBV6-1; CDR3 protein: ASRRRGGWETQY
D gene: .; J gene: TRBJ2-1; V gene: TRBV5-4; CDR3 protein: ASSLGSRGGRSSYNEQF
D gene: .; J gene: TRBJ1-2; V gene: TRBV19; CDR3 protein: ASSATGYYGYT
D gene: .; J gene: TRBJ1-3; V gene: TRBV11-2; CDR3 protein: ASSLGRAGNTIY
D gene: .; J gene: TRBJ2-2; V gene: TRBV19; CDR3 protein: ASTDTNTGELF
D gene: TRBD1; J gene: TRBJ1-6; V gene: TRBV5-6; CDR3 protein: ASRYRDSGGSSPLH
D gene: .; J gene: TRBJ1-1; V gene: TRBV7-4; CDR3 protein: ASSLKYVAGTEAF
D gene: TRBD1; J gene: TRBJ1-1; V gene: TRBV5-1; CDR3 protein: ASSSGQGGTEAF
D gene: TRBD1; J gene: TRBJ1-6; V gene: TRBV5-6; CDR3 protein: ASIQNRGNSPLH
D gene: .; J gene: TRBJ1-6; V gene: TRBV5-1; CDR3 protein: ASSLGRAGNSPLH
D gene: .; J gene: TRBJ2-2; V gene: TRBV6-5; CDR3 protein: ASSSLKGGSTGELF
D gene: TRBD2; J gene: TRBJ2-3; V gene: TRBV2; CDR3 protein: ASSEGGGRNTDTQY
D gene: .; J gene: TRBJ1-2; V gene: TRBV19; CDR3 protein: ASSTTGPGRGYT
D gene: TRBD1; J gene: TRBJ1-2; V gene: TRBV6-5; CDR3 protein: ASSYFTGGGYT
D gene: .; J gene: TRBJ1-1; V gene: TRBV18; CDR3 protein: ASSISTRVSEAF
D gene: .; J gene: TRBJ2-6; V gene: TRBV7-2; CDR3 protein: ASSFKGGPSGANVLT
D gene: .; J gene: TRBJ1-2; V gene: TRBV6-5; CDR3 protein: ASSYLQHYGYT
D gene: TRBD1; J gene: TRBJ1-6; V gene: TRBV5-6; CDR3 protein: ASSSGQAGSPLH
D gene: TRBD2; J gene: TRBJ2-3; V gene: TRBV10-1; CDR3 protein: ASSDGIISGGLTDTQY
D gene: TRBD2; J gene: TRBJ2-1; V gene: TRBV18; CDR3 protein: ASSPSSGYDEQF
D gene: TRBD1; J gene: TRBJ1-6; V gene: TRBV5-6; CDR3 protein: ASSGSTGGAATPYSPLH
D gene: .; J gene: TRBJ1-1; V gene: TRBV15; CDR3 protein: ATSREISSEAF
D gene: .; J gene: TRBJ2-7; V gene: TRBV11-2; CDR3 protein: ASSLALGMQY
D gene: .; J gene: TRBJ2-1; V gene: TRBV5-1; CDR3 protein: ASSLDTVAAIGQF
D gene: .; J gene: TRBJ1-3; V gene: TRBV6-5; CDR3 protein: ASSYSPGSGNTIY
D gene: TRBD2; J gene: TRBJ2-1; V gene: TRBV10-1; CDR3 protein: AIRRLLGGGPHSSYNEQF
D gene: .; J gene: TRBJ1-1; V gene: TRBV5-1; CDR3 protein: ASSLTQGEAF
D gene: .; J gene: TRBJ2-7; V gene: TRBV7-8; CDR3 protein: ASSPRTVLYEQY
D gene: .; J gene: TRBJ2-3; V gene: TRBV18; CDR3 protein: ASTRAVSTDTQY
D gene: TRBD1; J gene: TRBJ1-2; V gene: TRBV5-5; CDR3 protein: ASSWGQTDYGYT
D gene: TRBD2; J gene: TRBJ2-1; V gene: TRBV9; CDR3 protein: ASSVGLAGAWNEQF
D gene: TRBD1; J gene: TRBJ2-3; V gene: TRBV11-2; CDR3 protein: ASSSYRGRGDTQY